This T cell receptor (beta chain) was profiled in a study of cytomegalovirus exposure and HLA in healthy donors. On this clone: Its antigen is unidentified.

Study results and limitations: Reports described diagnosis of cytomegalovirus status by the classifier as highly specific and sensitive. In vitro experiments confirmed that three CMV-associated chains were specific for CMV antigens.

Profiling relied on immunoSEQ multiplex PCR, and the TCRdb table lists in-frame clones only, not all of them. This sample has approximately 170,000 clones, with about 90% found just once. Per germline, CDR1 GTSNPN and CDR2 SVGIG (reference sequence). This CDR3 spans 12 amino acids. The TCR originated in a woman younger than 35 in good health and CMV-seropositive. This chain connects TRBV30 to TRBJ1-4; 11 bases agree with TRBD1. The sample taken for sequencing was PBMCs. Here the CDR3 reads CAGQGAGEKLFF. As DNA, the CDR3 is TGTGCAGGACAGGGGGCAGGAGAAAAACTGTTTTTT.